This TCR beta chain emerged from a study of early T cells in non-severe SARS-CoV-2 infection. Deletions cut 3 bases from V and 7 bases from J, with 13 bases between. The CDR3 has 13 residues. The germline gives CDR1 MGHDK, CDR2 SYGVNS. TCRdb re-analysed the 5' RACE reads in MiXCR, keeping a single row per CDR3 protein. The sample lists some 71,000 distinct CDR3 sequences, over 9.5% occurring once. The J gene is TRBJ2-7, the V gene TRBV25-1; tentative D call: TRBD2 (6 bases). This receptor was taken from an adult who was a healthcare worker with PCR-confirmed SARS-CoV-2 infection or an uninfected control (not recorded which). Sequenced here: whole blood, sampled at baseline. CDR3 DNA sequence: TGTGCCAGCAGTGATACGCGGGCGGGGGAGCAGTACTTC. It yields the protein CASSDTRAGEQYF.